What follows are 10 T cell receptor beta chains derived from one specimen sequenced in a study of OX40 agonist ivuxolimab in advanced cancers. The data were produced by immunoSEQ multiplex PCR, yet TCRdb's version contains in-frame clones alone and is incomplete. The table includes 99,000 or so clones, approximately 80% detected once. The sequences come from CD4+ or CD8+ T cells sorted from blood, collected in a trial of the OX40 agonist ivuxolimab. These receptors originate from an adult with an advanced solid tumor such as melanoma, head and neck, liver or kidney cancer.

J is TRBJ2-7 and V is TRBV5-8, with TRBD2 matching 7 bases. Trimming removed 2 bases from V and 4 bases from J; junction bases left unmatched: 12. The CDR3 is 16 residues long. The germline V gene has CDR1 SGHTS and CDR2 YDEGEE. CDR3 sequence (DNA): TGTGCCAGCAGCTTAGACACACCGGGGGGAGCGTACGAGCAGTACTTC. This gives the protein CASSLDTPGGAYEQYF.

J is TRBJ2-3 and V is TRBV7-9; no definite D call. Per the germline V gene, CDR1 is SEHNR and CDR2 is FQNEAQ (reference sequence). The CDR3 covers 13 residues. The V gene lost 4 bases and the J gene lost 3 bases, with 8 bases spanning the gap. The CDR3 here is CASSSYTTDTQYF. The CDR3, as DNA: TGTGCCAGCAGCTCGTACACAACAGATACGCAGTATTTT.

This rearrangement joins TRBV9 to TRBJ2-1, with a possible D match to TRBD1 (6 bases). Trimming removed 3 bases from V and 9 bases from J, with 19 bases in between. The CDR3 is 15 amino acids. Germline-derived CDR1 and CDR2 are SGDLS and YYNGEE. The CDR3 protein is CASSGLNRDRGEQFF. The CDR3 nucleotides are TGTGCCAGCAGCGGCCTGAACAGGGATCGCGGTGAGCAGTTCTTC.

There are a few counts of this clone. J is TRBJ1-2 and V is TRBV2; 8 nucleotides agree with TRBD1. CDR1 SNHLY and CDR2 FYNNEI come from the germline V gene. The V and J ends lost 4 bases and 0 bases, in that order; junction bases with no gene match: 1. The CDR3 runs to 14 residues. CDR3 sequence: CASSVTGANYGYTF. CDR3 DNA: TGTGCCAGCAGTGTGACAGGGGCTAACTATGGCTACACCTTC.

V usage is TRBV6-1 and J usage is TRBJ1-4, with 8 bases fitting TRBD1. This CDR3 comprises 15 residues. The V gene's germline CDR1 is MNHNS and CDR2 SASEGT. V shed 6 bases and J 8 bases; nucleotides not matched to a gene: 11. CDR3 loop: CASRFSRTGREKLFF. The CDR3 coding sequence is TGTGCCAGCAGATTCTCCCGGACAGGGCGGGAAAAACTGTTTTTT.

This rearrangement joins TRBV7-2 to TRBJ1-1, with 8 nucleotides matching TRBD1. Per the germline V gene, CDR1 is SGHTA and CDR2 is FQGNSA. V shed 0 bases, J shed 0 bases, and the junction held 6 bases outside the gene matches. The length of the CDR3 is 17 residues. CDR3 in DNA: TGTGCCAGCAGCTTAGCGCTAACAGGGGGACTGAACACTGAAGCTTTCTTT. Residues: CASSLALTGGLNTEAFF. The full variable domain, its missing parts supplied by reference TRBV7-2 and TRBJ1-1, is GAGVSQSPSNKVTEKGKDVELRCDPISGHTALYWYRQSLGQGLEFLIYFQGNSAPDKSGLPSDRFSAERTGGSVSTLTIQRTQQEDSAVYLCASSLALTGGLNTEAFFGQGTRLTVV.

The J gene is TRBJ1-1, the V gene TRBV7-8, with 7 bases matching TRBD1. This CDR3 is built from 14 residues. V shed 2 bases and J 3 bases; nucleotides not matched to a gene: 3. CDR1 is SGHVS and CDR2 is FQNEAQ in the germline V gene. For the CDR3, the DNA is TGTGCCAGCAGCTTAACTCAGGGGGACACTGAAGCTTTCTTT. Translating gives CASSLTQGDTEAFF.

The table lists this clone with a few counts. The chain joins TRBV6-1 to TRBJ2-7; D gene ambiguous. The germline V gene has CDR1 MNHNS and CDR2 SASEGT. V was pared by 5 bases and J by 4 bases, with 12 bases between. The CDR3 runs to 13 residues. The chain's CDR3 is CASSSLVPYEQYF. The CDR3 coding sequence is TGTGCCAGCAGTTCCCTGGTCCCGTACGAGCAGTACTTC.

This chain joins TRBV5-1 and TRBJ2-2; D not resolved. The CDR3 runs to 15 residues. V lost 1 base to trimming and J lost 0 bases, with 7 bases between them. Germline CDR1 SGHRS, CDR2 YFSETQ. The CDR3 loop reads CASSLMRPNTGELFF. CDR3 DNA sequence: TGCGCCAGCAGCTTGATGCGCCCGAACACCGGGGAGCTGTTTTTT.

This clone has more than one count but fewer than ten. The rearrangement joins TRBV15 to TRBJ1-1; the D gene is possibly TRBD1 (6 bases). The germline gives CDR1 LNHNV, CDR2 YYDKDF (reference sequence). There are 14 residues in the CDR3. V was pared by 1 base and J by 4 bases, with 10 bases between. CDR3 bases: TGTGCCACCAGCAGAGGAACAGGGAGCACTGAAGCTTTCTTT. It yields the protein CATSRGTGSTEAFF.